These 29 T cell receptor beta chains were all obtained from the same sample, sequenced in a study of blood T cells in healthy people across ages. Through a sample-barcoded 5' primer and a J-beta primer mix, a second PCR was run for 7 to 11 cycles. TCRdb re-derived calls from the 5' RACE reads in MiXCR, one entry per CDR3 protein. Of over 600,000 distinct CDR3 sequences in the sample, 40% to 50% were seen once. The material sequenced was blood. These receptors were collected from a man older than 75 in good health.

This clonotype was recorded only once. The chain uses TRBV13 and TRBJ2-7, with 8 positions matching TRBD2. Germline CDR1 and CDR2: PRHDT and FYEKMQ (reference sequence). This CDR3 is 14 amino acids long. The V and J ends lost 5 bases and 3 bases, in that order; junction bases with no gene match: 6. The CDR3 nucleotides read TGTGCCAGCAGCCCGCCGGGACTAGGCTACGAGCAGTACTTC. It yields the protein CASSPPGLGYEQYF. Drawing the rest from reference TRBV13 and TRBJ2-7, the complete variable domain is AAGVIQSPRHLIKEKRETATLKCYPIPRHDTVYWYQQGPGQDPQFLISFYEKMQSDKGSIPDRFSAQQFSDYHSELNMSSLELGDSALYFCASSPPGLGYEQYFGPGTRLTVT.

As for this clonotype: Germline and junction disagree at one end, which may indicate a read error. V usage is TRBV20-1 and J usage is TRBJ2-5, with D unclear. Germline V gene sequence: CDR1 DFQATT, CDR2 SNEGSKA (reference sequence). This CDR3 spans 13 amino acids. The CDR3 nucleotides read TGCAGTGCTAAAGGAACGGCTCAAGAGGCCCAGTACTTC. Protein: CSAKGTAQEAQYF.

This clonotype was counted a few times. The genes are TRBV7-2 and TRBJ1-5; 10 nucleotides line up with TRBD1. CDR1 is SGHTA, CDR2 FQGNSA, per germline. V lost 5 bases and J lost 0; bases outside the gene matches: 1. CDR3 length: 15 amino acids. CDR3 residues: CASSRDRGSNQPQHF. CDR3 DNA: TGTGCCAGCAGCAGGGACAGGGGTAGCAATCAGCCCCAGCATTTT.

This chain connects TRBV6-5 to TRBJ2-5; 8 bases fit TRBD1. The DNA end is a closer match to TRBJ2-7, so the J assignment may be wrong. Germline loops: CDR1 MNHEY, CDR2 SVGAGI. The CDR3 covers 15 residues. The CDR3 DNA reads TGTGCCAGCAGTCTGGGACAGGTTGGGAGCCACGAGCAGTACTTC. As protein: CASSLGQVGSHEQYF.

This clonotype came up many times. V is TRBV6-2 or TRBV6-3 and J is TRBJ2-5; 8 bases are shared with TRBD1. This CDR3 is 17 amino acids long. The ends lost 7 bases at V and 5 bases at J; junction bases unmatched: 18. Germline V gene data show CDR1 as MNHEY and CDR2 as SVGEGT. This CDR3 is CASTKDRVRRSWETQYF. The CDR3 DNA follows: TGTGCCAGCACCAAGGACAGGGTGAGAAGGAGTTGGGAGACCCAGTACTTC.

The V and J genes are TRBV29-1 and TRBJ1-2; D ambiguous. The CDR3 is 12 residues long. Germline-derived CDR1 and CDR2 are SQVTM and ANQGSEA. Trimming took 6 bases from V and 5 from J, leaving 13 bases between them. DNA for the CDR3: TGCAGCGTGGTAGACAAAATTTATGGCTACACCTTC. Translating it yields CSVVDKIYGYTF. Together with reference TRBV29-1 and TRBJ1-2, the CDR3 gives the full variable domain: SAVISQKPSRDICQRGTSLTIQCQVDSQVTMMFWYRQQPGQSLTLIATANQGSEATYESGFVIDKFPISRPNLTFSTLTVSNMSPEDSSIYLCSVVDKIYGYTFGSGTRLTVV.

At least ten counts were recorded for this clonotype. This chain connects TRBV10-2 to TRBJ2-2; D unclear. The CDR3 has 13 amino acids. Germline CDR1 is WSHSY and CDR2 is SAAADI. Trimming shortened V by 4 bases and J by 3 bases, and 6 bases separated the two germline ends. CDR3: CASSVSYTGELFF. As DNA, the CDR3 is TGCGCCAGCAGTGTTTCATACACCGGGGAGCTGTTTTTT.

This clonotype has just a few counts. This chain links TRBV2 with TRBJ2-3, with a weak D call TRBD2 (6 bases). Per germline, CDR1 SNHLY and CDR2 FYNNEI. The CDR3 is made up of 16 amino acids. V was clipped by 2 bases and J by 2 bases, with 14 bases between them. The DNA of the CDR3 is TGTGCCAGCAGTGAAACGAACGGGGGATTCACAGATACGCAGTATTTT. Its translation is CASSETNGGFTDTQYF.

In this sample, this clonotype turned up many times. The rearrangement joins TRBV18 to TRBJ2-3, with TRBD2 matching over 8 bases. Germline-derived CDR1 and CDR2 are KGHSH and LQKENI. Trimming at V came to 0 bases and at J to 3 bases, leaving 2 bases not matched to a gene. The CDR3 contains 15 residues. CDR3: CASSPPGTRTDTQYF. The DNA for the CDR3 is TGTGCCAGCTCACCACCGGGGACTAGAACAGATACGCAGTATTTT.

This clonotype has a handful of counts. The chain links TRBV3-1 to TRBJ2-1; D not resolved. This CDR3 comprises 13 residues. Germline assignment: CDR1 LGHDT and CDR2 YNNKEL (reference sequence). The V and J ends lost 5 bases and 5 bases respectively, with 10 bases between them. The CDR3 loop reads CASSFADNNEQFF. In DNA, the CDR3 is TGTGCCAGCAGCTTCGCGGATAACAATGAGCAGTTCTTC.

This chain links TRBV6-1 with TRBJ1-3, with TRBD1 identical over 7 bases. The CDR3 is 16 amino acids. V gave up 0 bases and J gave up 1 base; unmatched junction bases: 3. CDR1 MNHNS and CDR2 SASEGT come from the germline V gene. The CDR3 DNA sequence: TGTGCCAGCAGTGAAGCGGCAGGGGGATCTGGAAACACCATATATTTT. Encoded protein: CASSEAAGGSGNTIYF.

This chain connects TRBV3-1 to TRBJ2-1; tentatively, D is TRBD1 or TRBD2 (7 bases each). CDR3 length: 13 residues. Between the trimmed V and J ends, which lost 1 base and 11 bases, there was a span of 12 bases. Germline V gene lookup returns CDR1 LGHDT and CDR2 YNNKEL (reference sequence). The DNA of the CDR3 is TGTGCCAGCAGCCAAGGACAGGGAGGGAAGCAGTTCTTC. Translation gives CASSQGQGGKQFF.

This clonotype was counted only a few times. The chain uses TRBV12-3 or TRBV12-4 and TRBJ2-7, with D unresolved. The CDR3 covers 13 residues. Trimming removed 5 bases at V and 4 bases at J, with 12 bases between. The chain's CDR3 is CASSGQYPYEQYF. The CDR3 nucleotides read TGTGCCAGCAGTGGGCAGTACCCGTACGAGCAGTACTTC.

The chain uses TRBV5-1 and TRBJ2-3; 8 nucleotides match TRBD1. J lost 3 bases, V lost 4 bases, and 10 bases had no gene match. CDR3 size: 16 residues. Germline assignment: CDR1 SGHRS and CDR2 YFSETQ. The CDR3, as DNA: TGCGCCAGCAGCCGGTATCAGGGGGCCGGAACAGATACGCAGTATTTT. Amino acids: CASSRYQGAGTDTQYF.

This chain connects TRBV6-1 to TRBJ2-7, with D possibly TRBD1 on 6 matching bases. V lost 8 bases to trimming and J lost 2 bases, with 25 bases between them. Germline lookup yields CDR1 MNHNS and CDR2 SASEGT. This CDR3 is 17 amino acids long. CDR3 protein: CASSNLGTQVSTYEQYF. The CDR3 DNA follows: TGTGCCAGCTCTAATTTAGGGACACAGGTTTCGACCTACGAGCAGTACTTC.

J is TRBJ1-1 and V is TRBV7-2; D may be TRBD1 (5 bases). Deletions cut 6 bases from V and 6 bases from J, with 11 bases between. The CDR3 length is 12 residues. CDR1 SGHTA and CDR2 FQGNSA come from the germline V gene. CDR3 nucleotide sequence: TGTGCCAGCAGGCCCGGGACTTCTGAAGCTTTCTTT. Its translation: CASRPGTSEAFF.

The chain employs TRBV20-1 and TRBJ2-1; 9 bases are a match to TRBD1. Germline trimming cut 4 bases from V and 4 bases from J; bases unmatched to any gene: 5. This CDR3 region has 14 residues. The V gene's germline CDR1 is DFQATT and CDR2 SNEGSKA (reference sequence). CDR3 DNA sequence: TGCAGTGCTACCCGGGACAGGGTGTACAATGAGCAGTTCTTC. Encoded protein: CSATRDRVYNEQFF.

Only one count was recorded for this clonotype. One junction end disagrees with the germline gene, perhaps due to a read error. The V call is TRBV12-3 or TRBV12-4, the J call TRBJ1-1; 8 nucleotides match TRBD1. The CDR3 extends over 16 amino acids. The CDR3 region has the DNA TGTGCCAGCAGTTTAGCGCTCGGACAGGGAGGCACTGGAGCTTTCTTT. Its translation: CASSLALGQGGTGAFF.

This clonotype appeared many times. The V gene is TRBV7-2, the J gene TRBJ2-1, with 11 bases lining up with TRBD2. V shed 3 bases and J 5 bases; nucleotides not matched to a gene: 6. The CDR3 sequence is 16 residues long. CDR1 and CDR2 (germline): SGHTA, FQGNSA. The CDR3 is CASSLVGTSGNNEQFF. CDR3 nucleotide sequence: TGTGCCAGCAGCTTGGTGGGGACTAGCGGTAACAATGAGCAGTTCTTC. The full variable domain, in which reference TRBV7-2 and TRBJ2-1 provide the parts outside the CDR3, is GAGVSQSPSNKVTEKGKDVELRCDPISGHTALYWYRQSLGQGLEFLIYFQGNSAPDKSGLPSDRFSAERTGGSVSTLTIQRTQQEDSAVYLCASSLVGTSGNNEQFFGPGTRLTVL.

This clonotype has just a few counts. The J gene is TRBJ2-5, the V gene TRBV7-9; possibly TRBD1 or TRBD2 for D (5 bases each). CDR3 length equals 16 residues. Germline lookup yields CDR1 SEHNR and CDR2 FQNEAQ (reference sequence). The germline V and J ends were trimmed by 5 bases and 4 bases, with 20 bases remaining between them. The CDR3 DNA sequence: TGTGCCAGCAGCCCCCCCGGGACCCATAAGGGAGAGACCCAGTACTTC. The encoded protein is CASSPPGTHKGETQYF.

V usage is TRBV12-5 and J usage is TRBJ2-1; 12 bases map to TRBD2. The CDR3 is 13 residues long. CDR1 is LGHNT, CDR2 FRNRAP, per germline. V shed 6 bases and J 15 bases; nucleotides not matched to a gene: 9. In nucleotides, the CDR3 is TGTGCTAGTGGCCAATTACTAGCGGGGGGCCGGTTCTTC. Amino acid sequence: CASGQLLAGGRFF.

Comments on this clonotype: Mismatch with germline at one junction end may stem from a read error. J is TRBJ2-1 and V is TRBV5-1; D is unresolved. CDR1 is SGHRS, CDR2 YFSETQ, per germline. The CDR3 runs 15 residues. The CDR3 DNA reads TGCGCCAACAGCCCGCGACAATATAACTACAATGAGCAGTTCTTC. Translating it yields CANSPRQYNYNEQFF.

CDR3 loop: CASSLLIETTQYF. The CDR3 DNA sequence: TGTGCCAGCAGTTTATTGATAGAAACGACGCAGTATTTT. This chain links TRBV12-3 or TRBV12-4 with TRBJ2-3; D remains ambiguous. Trimming stripped 2 bases from V and 9 bases from J, with 12 bases between. CDR3 size: 13 residues.

The chain uses TRBV14 and TRBJ2-7, with a tentative D call TRBD2 (5 bases). The germline V and J ends were trimmed by 2 bases and 2 bases, with 10 bases remaining between them. This CDR3 has 14 residues. In germline, CDR1 is SGHDN, CDR2 FVKESK. CDR3 amino acids: CASSQRGGAYEQYF. CDR3 nucleotides: TGTGCCAGCAGCCAAAGAGGAGGAGCCTACGAGCAGTACTTC.

The chain has TRBV4-1 and TRBJ2-1; TRBD1 matches at 8 bases. In germline, CDR1 is MGHRA, CDR2 YSYEKL. V shed 4 bases and J 8 bases; nucleotides not matched to a gene: 10. The length of the CDR3 is 15 residues. The CDR3 is CASSPGDRPRDEQFF. The CDR3 DNA follows: TGCGCCAGCAGCCCCGGGGACAGGCCTAGGGATGAGCAGTTCTTC.

This rearrangement joins TRBV7-2 to TRBJ2-3, with 15 bases matching TRBD2. J gave up 4 bases and V 4 bases, and 9 bases lay outside the gene matches. This CDR3 region has 18 residues. Germline V gives CDR1 SGHTA, CDR2 FQGNSA. DNA for the CDR3: TGTGCCAGCAGCTCCGGACTAGCGGGAGGGACTAAGGCAGATACGCAGTATTTT. Encoded protein: CASSSGLAGGTKADTQYF.

Comment on this clonotype: A read error may be the cause here, since a much bigger clone is one base away. The J gene is TRBJ2-1, the V gene TRBV4-2; D remains unclear. This CDR3 region has 17 residues. CDR1 and CDR2 (germline): LGHNA, YNFKEQ. V gave up 7 bases and J gave up 5 bases, with 24 bases separating them. For the CDR3, the DNA is TGTGCCAGCACCCGCGCGGCGAAGGCCCAAGGCCACAATGAGCAGTTCTTC. Amino acid sequence: CASTRAAKAQGHNEQFF.

The chain couples TRBV30 to TRBJ2-3; perhaps TRBD2 as D (5 bases). Looked up from germline, CDR1 is GTSNPN and CDR2 is SVGIG (reference sequence). The CDR3 length is 15 residues. V was shortened by 0 bases and J by 4 bases, with 14 bases between the two germline ends. This CDR3 reads CAWSVRGAGPDTQYF. CDR3 bases: TGTGCCTGGAGTGTACGAGGTGCGGGCCCAGATACGCAGTATTTT. Variable domain in full (rest from reference TRBV30 and TRBJ2-3): SQTIHQWPATLVQPVGSPLSLECTVEGTSNPNLYWYRQAAGRGLQLLFYSVGIGQISSEVPQNLSASRPQDRQFILSSKKLLLSDSGFYLCAWSVRGAGPDTQYFGPGTRLTVL.

In this sample, this clonotype turned up a few times. The chain links TRBV6-2 or TRBV6-3 to TRBJ1-5, with a tentative D call TRBD1 (5 bases). The CDR3 has 16 residues. Germline assignment: CDR1 MNHEY and CDR2 SVGEGT. The germline V and J ends were trimmed by 10 bases and 7 bases, with 26 bases remaining between them. The CDR3 region has the DNA TGTGCCACCGAGGAGGTCGGGGGACGTGGGGAACAGCCCCAGCATTTT. This translates into CATEEVGGRGEQPQHF.